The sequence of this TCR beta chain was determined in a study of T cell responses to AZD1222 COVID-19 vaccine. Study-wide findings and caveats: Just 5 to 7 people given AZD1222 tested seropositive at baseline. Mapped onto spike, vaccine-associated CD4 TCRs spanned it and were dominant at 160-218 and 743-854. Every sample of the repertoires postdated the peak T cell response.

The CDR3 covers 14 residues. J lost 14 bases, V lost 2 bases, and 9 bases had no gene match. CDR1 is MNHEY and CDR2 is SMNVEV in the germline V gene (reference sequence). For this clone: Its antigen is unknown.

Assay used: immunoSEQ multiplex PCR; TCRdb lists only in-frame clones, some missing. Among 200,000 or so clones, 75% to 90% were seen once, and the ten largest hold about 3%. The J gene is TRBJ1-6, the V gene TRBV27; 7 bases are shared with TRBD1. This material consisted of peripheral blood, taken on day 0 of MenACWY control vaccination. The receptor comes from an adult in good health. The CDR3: CASSLIYTGESLHF. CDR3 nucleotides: TGTGCCAGCAGTTTAATATATACAGGGGAATCCCTCCACTTT.